This T cell receptor (beta chain) was found in a study of T cell repertoires in cytomegalovirus infection. V lost 2 bases and J lost 5, with 21 bases in between. The germline gives CDR1 MNHNY, CDR2 SVGAGI (reference sequence). This CDR3 spans 17 amino acids. TCRdb re-analysed the reads in MiXCR, keeping a single row per CDR3 protein. This repertoire shows about 230,000 distinct CDR3 sequences, approximately 22% found once; its top ten account for about 20%. V usage is TRBV6-6 and J usage is TRBJ1-2; D gene unclear. The origin of this receptor is a human donor in good health (CMV status not recorded). Some clones in this sample may be carry-over from other donors' samples. The sample consisted of CD8+ T cells from PBMCs. The CDR3 loop is CASSYHPLGKDGYGYTF. The CDR3 bases are TGTGCCAGCAGTTACCATCCCCTGGGAAAAGACGGATATGGCTACACCTTC.